This T cell receptor (beta chain) was captured in a study of cytomegalovirus exposure and HLA in healthy donors. Study-level background: From some 180 million T cells, an earlier analysis saw under 140 million unique TCR beta sequences. In an early release, HLA-typed donors contributed 77 million or so unique TCR sequences.

The germline CDR1 and CDR2 sequences are ENHRY and SYGVKD. Trimming shortened V by 3 bases and J by 5 bases, and 10 bases separated the two germline ends. The CDR3 runs 13 residues. Notes on the study in general: The study dropped some indistinguishable V segments, TRBV6-2 and TRBV6-3 among them. Presence/absence analyses rested on an assumption that sequencing depth was roughly uniform across donors.

In the PCR, 60 Vbeta and 13 Jbeta primers were used. Assay used: immunoSEQ multiplex PCR; TCRdb lists only in-frame clones, some missing. The sample lists fewer than 250,000 clones, around 86% occurring once. A word on this clone: The antigen is not known.

Sequenced: PBMCs. The chain joins TRBV10-3 to TRBJ1-1; possible D gene TRBD1, 6 bases. The TCR sequence derives from a man aged 30 to 45 in good health and CMV-seronegative. The CDR3 region has the DNA TGTGCCATCAGTGACCAAGGGGGAACTGAAGCTTTCTTT. This encodes CAISDQGGTEAFF.